This record concerns one T cell receptor beta chain sequence. This record comes from a study of blood T cell repertoires in COVID-19. At the level of the study: COVID-19 samples, acute and convalescent, were from the United States, Italy and Spain. PBMCs, B-cell-depleted T cells, or T cells were the source of the cDNA or gDNA that made up the material.

Germline V gene data show CDR1 as MNHEY and CDR2 as SVGAGI. V dropped 7 bases and J dropped 5; count of bases not matched to a gene: 6. This CDR3 contains 13 residues. Data came from immunoSEQ multiplex PCR; TCRdb stores just in-frame clones and leaves some out. The sample carries about 49,000 clones, about 85% recorded once. The TCR comes from a human donor in a cohort sampled during active COVID-19. The chain links TRBV6-5 to TRBJ1-1, with TRBD1 matching 8 bases. Sequencing input: peripheral blood. The CDR3 is CASKGQGPTEAFF. CDR3 coding DNA: TGTGCCAGCAAAGGACAGGGTCCGACTGAAGCTTTCTTT.